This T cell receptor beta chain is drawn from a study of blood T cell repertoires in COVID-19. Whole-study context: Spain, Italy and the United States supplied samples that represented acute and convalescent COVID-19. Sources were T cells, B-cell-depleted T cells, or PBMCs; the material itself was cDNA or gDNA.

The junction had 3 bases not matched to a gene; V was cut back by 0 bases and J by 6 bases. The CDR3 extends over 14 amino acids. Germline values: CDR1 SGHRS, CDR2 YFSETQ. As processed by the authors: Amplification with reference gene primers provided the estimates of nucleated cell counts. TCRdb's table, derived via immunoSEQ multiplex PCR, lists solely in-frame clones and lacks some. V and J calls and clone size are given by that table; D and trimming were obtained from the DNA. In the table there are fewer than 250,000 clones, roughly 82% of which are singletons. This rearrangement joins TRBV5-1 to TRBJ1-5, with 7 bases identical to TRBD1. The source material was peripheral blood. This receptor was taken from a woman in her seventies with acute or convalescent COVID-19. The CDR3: CASSLGQGVQPQHF. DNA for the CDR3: TGCGCCAGCAGCTTGGGACAGGGAGTTCAGCCCCAGCATTTT. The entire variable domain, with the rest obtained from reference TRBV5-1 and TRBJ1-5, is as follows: KAGVTQTPRYLIKTRGQQVTLSCSPISGHRSVSWYQQTPGQGLQFLFEYFSETQRNKGNFPGRFSGRQFSNSRSEMNVSTLELGDSALYLCASSLGQGVQPQHFGDGTRLSIL.